This T cell receptor beta chain was obtained from a study of blood T cell repertoires in COVID-19. The germline V gene has CDR1 SEHNR and CDR2 FQNEAQ (reference sequence). Unmatched junction bases numbered 4, after V lost 5 bases and J lost 0 bases. This CDR3 is built from 15 residues. Clones were read by immunoSEQ multiplex PCR, and TCRdb kept only the in-frame ones, dropping some. The table shows 100,000 to 150,000 clones, with about 88% occurring only once. The rearrangement links TRBV7-9 to TRBJ2-7; 10 nucleotides match TRBD2. This clonotype was sampled from a woman aged 50 to 60 who had recovered from COVID-19. The sample comprised PBMCs or T cells enriched from blood (not recorded which). CDR3 residues: CASSPLAGSSYEQYF. CDR3 sequence (DNA): TGTGCCAGCAGCCCACTAGCGGGGAGCTCCTACGAGCAGTACTTC.